These 13 T cell receptor beta chains were sequenced from one sample in a study of persistence of HIV-infected CD4 T cells. No antigens are known for them. The immunoSEQ assay was version 4, run in survey mode. Libraries were prepared by immunoSEQ multiplex PCR; TCRdb keeps only in-frame clonotypes and omits some of them. The repertoire holds fewer than 40,000 clones, with 75% to 85% as singletons. Stimulation used 8 to 10 ug/mL lysate from CMV-infected fibroblasts. Memory cells lacking CD40L and CD69 with high CD45RO were sorted. Sequencing was performed on CD4+ T cells sorted from PBMCs after roughly 18-hour stimulation, taken from a patient who received antiretroviral therapy. All receptors come from an adult man with HIV who was CMV-seropositive.

The chain employs TRBV6-5 and TRBJ2-5; no definite D call. V lost 1 base to trimming and J lost 2 bases, with 11 bases between them. Germline CDR1 is MNHEY and CDR2 is SVGAGI. The CDR3 runs 15 residues. CDR3: CASSYFRTAQETQYF. The DNA of the CDR3 is TGTGCCAGCAGTTACTTCCGGACGGCGCAAGAGACCCAGTACTTC.

The rearrangement joins TRBV6-1 to TRBJ2-2, with TRBD1 as a possible D gene (6 bases). V was pared by 2 bases and J by 8 bases, with 9 bases between. This CDR3 has 13 amino acids. CDR1 is MNHNS, CDR2 SASEGT, per germline. CDR3 in amino acids: CASSEPGAGELFF. Written as DNA, the CDR3 is TGTGCCAGCAGTGAACCAGGGGCAGGGGAGCTGTTTTTT.

The V gene is TRBV20-1, the J gene TRBJ1-5, with 9 bases lining up with TRBD1. This CDR3 has 15 residues. CDR1 DFQATT and CDR2 SNEGSKA come from the germline V gene (reference sequence). The V and J ends lost 3 bases and 0 bases, in that order; junction bases with no gene match: 3. The CDR3 loop is CSASRQGDSNQPQHF. CDR3 DNA: TGCAGTGCTAGTAGACAGGGGGATAGCAATCAGCCCCAGCATTTT.

V gene TRBV19 combines with J gene TRBJ1-1; a weak D match, TRBD1 (6 bases). Trimming removed 5 bases at V and 5 bases at J, with 15 bases between. The length of the CDR3 is 14 residues. In germline, CDR1 is LNHDA, CDR2 SQIVND (reference sequence). For the CDR3, the DNA is TGTGCCAGTAGTGGGGGCTTACGAGGGACTGAAGCTTTCTTT. Its protein product is CASSGGLRGTEAFF.

The count of this clone is one. J is TRBJ2-2 and V is TRBV7-9; D uncertain. The CDR3 contains 17 residues. The V gene lost 5 bases and the J gene lost 0 bases, with 16 bases spanning the gap. Germline loops: CDR1 SEHNR, CDR2 FQNEAQ (reference sequence). The CDR3 coding sequence is TGTGCCAGCAGCCAGAAAAGGACCATTTCGAACACCGGGGAGCTGTTTTTT. Translated, it gives CASSQKRTISNTGELFF.

The gene calls are TRBV7-8 and TRBJ2-3; perhaps TRBD1 as D (6 bases). The length of the CDR3 is 14 residues. In germline, CDR1 is SGHVS, CDR2 FQNEAQ. Trimming cost V 6 bases and J 0 bases, with 10 bases left between them. CDR3: CASSRQASTDTQYF. CDR3 DNA: TGTGCCAGCAGTCGACAGGCCAGCACAGATACGCAGTATTTT.

This clone was found a few times. The genes are TRBV7-2 and TRBJ1-5; D might be TRBD1 (5 bases). The CDR3 totals 12 residues. V lost 3 bases to trimming and J lost 7 bases, with 7 bases between them. Germline values: CDR1 SGHTA, CDR2 FQGNSA. CDR3 loop: CASSLRDQPQHF. CDR3 DNA: TGTGCCAGCAGCTTGAGGGACCAGCCCCAGCATTTT.

This sequence joins TRBV7-2 and TRBJ1-4; D is possibly TRBD1 (5 bases). Germline V gene data show CDR1 as SGHTA and CDR2 as FQGNSA. This CDR3 has 14 residues. V lost 5 bases to trimming and J lost 7 bases, with 14 bases between them. CDR3 DNA sequence: TGTGCCAGCAGCGAGCTGGGGGGTCGTGAAAAACTGTTTTTT. Translating gives CASSELGGREKLFF.

This chain links TRBV3-1 (or the pseudogene TRBV3-2) with TRBJ2-1; D gene uncertain. CDR1 and CDR2 (germline): LGHDT, YNNKEL (reference sequence). CDR3 length: 16 amino acids. Trimming took off 0 bases at V and 0 bases at J, with 9 bases between the two ends. The CDR3 region is CASSQEYPRSYNEQFF. The CDR3 DNA reads as TGTGCCAGCAGCCAAGAATATCCTCGCTCCTACAATGAGCAGTTCTTC.

The chain couples TRBV28 to TRBJ2-3; 7 bases are a match to TRBD2. From germline, CDR1 is MDHEN and CDR2 SYDVKM. The trim removed 2 bases at V and 7 bases at J, leaving 9 bases unmatched. CDR3 size: 15 residues. The CDR3 coding sequence is TGTGCCAGCAGTTTAGCCGGGACTAATGATAATACGCAGTATTTT. This sequence encodes CASSLAGTNDNTQYF.

This sequence joins TRBV7-8 and TRBJ1-1; D not certain. V lost 1 base and J 5 bases, leaving 8 bases between the germline ends. This CDR3 contains 13 residues. Germline CDR1 SGHVS, CDR2 FQNEAQ. The CDR3 coding sequence is TGTGCCAGCAGCTTAGAAGCAAGGACTGAAGCTTTCTTT. Its protein product is CASSLEARTEAFF.

This chain connects TRBV18 to TRBJ2-7; D gene ambiguous. The CDR3 is made up of 16 amino acids. V lost 3 bases, J lost 0 bases, and 15 bases lay in between. The germline V gene has CDR1 KGHSH and CDR2 LQKENI. The CDR3 region has the DNA TGTGCCAGCTCACCGTTGCCTCTGGGGTCCTCCTACGAGCAGTACTTC. Amino acid sequence: CASSPLPLGSSYEQYF.

The chain combines TRBV5-1 with TRBJ2-2, with D possibly TRBD1 on 5 matching bases. The CDR3 has 14 amino acids. With 1 base removed from V and 7 bases from J, the gap between germline ends came to 11 bases. Germline assignment: CDR1 SGHRS and CDR2 YFSETQ. The CDR3 loop reads CASSLTQGYGELFF. CDR3 DNA sequence: TGCGCCAGCAGCTTGACGCAGGGTTACGGGGAGCTGTTTTTT.